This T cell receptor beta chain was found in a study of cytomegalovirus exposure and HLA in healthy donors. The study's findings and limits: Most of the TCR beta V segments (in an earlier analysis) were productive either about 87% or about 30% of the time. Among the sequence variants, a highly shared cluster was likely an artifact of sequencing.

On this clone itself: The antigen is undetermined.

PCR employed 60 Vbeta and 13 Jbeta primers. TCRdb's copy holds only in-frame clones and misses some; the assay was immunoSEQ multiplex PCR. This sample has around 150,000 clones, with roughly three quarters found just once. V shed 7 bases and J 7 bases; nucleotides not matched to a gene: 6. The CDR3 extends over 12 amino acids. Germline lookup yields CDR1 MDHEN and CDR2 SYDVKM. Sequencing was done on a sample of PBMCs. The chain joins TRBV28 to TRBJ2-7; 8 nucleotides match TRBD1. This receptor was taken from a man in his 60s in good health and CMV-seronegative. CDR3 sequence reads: CASIDRGEEQYF. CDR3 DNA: TGTGCCAGCATCGACAGGGGTGAGGAGCAGTACTTC.